Listed here are 4 T cell receptor beta chains from one sample, sequenced in a study of OX40 agonist ivuxolimab in advanced cancers. Sequencing used immunoSEQ multiplex PCR; TCRdb keeps in-frame clones, though not all of them. The sample lists some 96,000 clones, about 80% seen once, with roughly 1.5% in the top ten. The material sequenced was CD4+ or CD8+ T cells sorted from blood, taken in a trial of the OX40 agonist ivuxolimab. These TCRs come from an adult with an advanced solid tumor such as melanoma, head and neck, liver or kidney cancer.

The rearrangement joins TRBV5-4 to TRBJ2-7, with D tentatively TRBD1 (5 bases). V lost 3 bases and J lost 3, with 10 bases in between. The length of the CDR3 is 13 residues. Germline CDR1 and CDR2: SGHNT and YYREEE (reference sequence). CDR3 region: CASSSDTLYEQYF. DNA of the CDR3: TGTGCCAGCAGCTCGGACACCCTCTACGAGCAGTACTTC.

This clone was detected only a few times. This chain links TRBV7-9 with TRBJ1-2, with a possible D match to TRBD1 (6 bases). This CDR3 contains 13 residues. From germline, CDR1 is SEHNR and CDR2 FQNEAQ (reference sequence). The germline V and J ends were trimmed by 5 bases and 7 bases, with 14 bases remaining between them. Here the CDR3 DNA reads TGTGCCAGCAGCGAAGGGACATTAAGTGGCTACACCTTC. As protein: CASSEGTLSGYTF. The variable domain in full, completed from reference TRBV7-9 and TRBJ1-2, reads DTGVSQNPRHKITKRGQNVTFRCDPISEHNRLYWYRQTLGQGPEFLTYFQNEAQLEKSRLLSDRFSAERPKGSFSTLEIQRTEQGDSAMYLCASSEGTLSGYTFGSGTRLTVV.

The chain combines TRBV28 with TRBJ2-1; 11 bases map to TRBD2. In germline, CDR1 is MDHEN, CDR2 SYDVKM. The CDR3 sequence is 16 residues long. The V gene end was trimmed by 6 bases and the J gene end by 9 bases; junction bases not matched to a gene: 13. The CDR3 DNA follows: TGTGCCAGCAGCCGAATACTTAGCGGGAGGGCGGGTGAGCAGTTCTTC. It is translated as CASSRILSGRAGEQFF.

The chain has TRBV19 and TRBJ2-4; possibly TRBD1 for D (6 bases). Looked up from germline, CDR1 is LNHDA and CDR2 is SQIVND (reference sequence). The CDR3 spans 18 residues. V lost 0 bases to trimming and J lost 0 bases, with 15 bases between them. CDR3 nucleotide sequence: TGTGCCAGTAGTATAGAAGGACAGCGAGACCTAGCCAAAAACATTCAGTACTTC. Translated: CASSIEGQRDLAKNIQYF.